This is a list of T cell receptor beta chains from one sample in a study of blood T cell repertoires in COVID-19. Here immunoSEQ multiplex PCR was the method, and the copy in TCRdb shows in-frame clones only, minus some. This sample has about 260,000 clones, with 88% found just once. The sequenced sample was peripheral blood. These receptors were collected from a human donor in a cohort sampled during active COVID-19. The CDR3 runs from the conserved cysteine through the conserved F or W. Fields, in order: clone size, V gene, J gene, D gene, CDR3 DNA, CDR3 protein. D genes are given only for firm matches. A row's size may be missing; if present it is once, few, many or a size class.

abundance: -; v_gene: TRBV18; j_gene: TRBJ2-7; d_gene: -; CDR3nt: TGTGCCAGCTCCCTCGGGGGCTACGAGCAGTACTTC; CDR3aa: CASSLGGYEQYF
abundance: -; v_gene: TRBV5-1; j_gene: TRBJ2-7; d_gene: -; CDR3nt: TGCGCCAGCAGCTCTGGGCCTTCCTACGAGCAGTACTTC; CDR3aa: CASSSGPSYEQYF
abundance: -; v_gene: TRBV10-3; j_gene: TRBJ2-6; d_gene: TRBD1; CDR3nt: TGTGCCATCAGTTCAGACAGGGAAATGGTAATGGCTGGGGCCAACGTCCTGACTTTC; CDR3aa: CAISSDREMVMAGANVLTF
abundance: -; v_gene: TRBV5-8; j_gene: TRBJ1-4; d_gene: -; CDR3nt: TGTGCCATCGCGACAGTCTGGAATGAAAAACTGTTTTTT; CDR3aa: CAIATVWNEKLFF
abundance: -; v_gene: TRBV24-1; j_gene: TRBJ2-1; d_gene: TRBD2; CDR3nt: TGTGCCACCAGTGATCGGGTTAGCGGGAGCACCAATGAGCAGTTCTTC; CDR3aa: CATSDRVSGSTNEQFF
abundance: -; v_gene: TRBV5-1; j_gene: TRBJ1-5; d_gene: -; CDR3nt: TGCGCCAGCAGCTTGGGAGCAGGCGGCAATCAGCCCCAGCATTTT; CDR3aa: CASSLGAGGNQPQHF
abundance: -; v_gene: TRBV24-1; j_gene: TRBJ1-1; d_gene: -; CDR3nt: TGTGCCGCCAGTGACACCCAACAGGGGAACACTGAAGCTTTCTTT; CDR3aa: CAASDTQQGNTEAFF
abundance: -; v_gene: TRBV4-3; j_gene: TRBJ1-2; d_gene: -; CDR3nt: TGCGCCAGCAGCCAAGATTTTGGTAGCCAGCCGATCTATGGCTACACCTTC; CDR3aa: CASSQDFGSQPIYGYTF
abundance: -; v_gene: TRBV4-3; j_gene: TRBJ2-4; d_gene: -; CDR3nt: TGCGCCAGCAGCCAAGGTTGGGCGACCTCTGAAGCCAAAAACATTCAGTACTTC; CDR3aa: CASSQGWATSEAKNIQYF
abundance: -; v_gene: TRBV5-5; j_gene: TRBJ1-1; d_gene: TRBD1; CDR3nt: TGTGCCAGCACCCTGGGACAGGAGAACACTGAAGCTTTCTTT; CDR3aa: CASTLGQENTEAFF
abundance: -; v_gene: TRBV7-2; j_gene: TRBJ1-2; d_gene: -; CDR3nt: TGTGCCAGCAGCTTAGGGGGCGACTATGGCTACACCTTC; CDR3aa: CASSLGGDYGYTF
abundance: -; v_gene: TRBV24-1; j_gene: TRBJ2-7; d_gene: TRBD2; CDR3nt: TGTGCCACCAGTGATTCCGCTAGCGGGAGACTCAACGAGCAGTACTTC; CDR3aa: CATSDSASGRLNEQYF
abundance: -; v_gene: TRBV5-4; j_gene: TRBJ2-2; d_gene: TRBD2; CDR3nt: TGTGCCAGCAGCTTCGGACGGGGGGCCGGGGAGCTGTTTTTT; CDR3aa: CASSFGRGAGELFF
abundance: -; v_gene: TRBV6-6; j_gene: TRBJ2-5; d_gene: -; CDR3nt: TGTGCCTCCCGGTTCCGAGGTAGGGAGACCCAGTACTTC; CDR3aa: CASRFRGRETQYF
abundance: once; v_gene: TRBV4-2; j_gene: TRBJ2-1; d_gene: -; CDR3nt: TGTGCCAGCAGCCCGGTGAGCGGAGACTACAATGAGCAGTTCTTC; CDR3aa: CASSPVSGDYNEQFF
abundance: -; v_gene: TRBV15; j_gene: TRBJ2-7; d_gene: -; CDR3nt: TGTGCCACCAGCAGACCGGGACTTCTTCGATACGAGCAGTACTTC; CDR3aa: CATSRPGLLRYEQYF
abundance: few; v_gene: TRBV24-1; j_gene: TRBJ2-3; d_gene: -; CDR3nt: TGTGCCACCAGTGATTTGCTGGTGGGCACGCAGTATTTT; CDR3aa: CATSDLLVGTQYF
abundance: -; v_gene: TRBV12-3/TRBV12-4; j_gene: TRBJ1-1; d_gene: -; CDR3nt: TGTGCCAGCAGTTTCTTCGGGAACACTGAAGCTTTCTTT; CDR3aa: CASSFFGNTEAFF
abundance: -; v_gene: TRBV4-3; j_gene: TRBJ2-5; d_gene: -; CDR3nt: TGCGCCAGCAGCCAAGACGTGCTGGGGGAGGAAGAGACCCAGTACTTC; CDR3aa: CASSQDVLGEEETQYF
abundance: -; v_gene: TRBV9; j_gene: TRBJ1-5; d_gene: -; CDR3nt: TGTGCCAGCAGCGCGGGGGATCAGCCCCAGCATTTT; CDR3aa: CASSAGDQPQHF
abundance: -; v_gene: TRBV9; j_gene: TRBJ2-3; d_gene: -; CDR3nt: TGTGCCAGCAGCGTAGCGGGCACAGATACGCAGTATTTT; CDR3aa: CASSVAGTDTQYF
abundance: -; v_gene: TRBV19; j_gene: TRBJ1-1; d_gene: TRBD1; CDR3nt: TGTGCCAGTAGTATCCCACCGGGACAGGGAGGACTCGGGCCGAACACTGAAGCTTTCTTT; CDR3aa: CASSIPPGQGGLGPNTEAFF
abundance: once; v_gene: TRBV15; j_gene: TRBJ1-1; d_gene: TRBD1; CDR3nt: TGTGCCACCAGCAGCTCTCGGGACAGCACTGAAGCTTTCTTT; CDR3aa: CATSSSRDSTEAFF
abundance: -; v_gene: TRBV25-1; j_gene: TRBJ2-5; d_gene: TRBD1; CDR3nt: TGTGCCAGCAGTGACTGGACAGGAGACCAAGAGACCCAGTACTTC; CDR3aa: CASSDWTGDQETQYF
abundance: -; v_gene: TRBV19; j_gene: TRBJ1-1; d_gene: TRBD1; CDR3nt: TGTGCCAGTAGTATCCCAGGGGGATGGACTGAAGCTTTCTTT; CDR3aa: CASSIPGGWTEAFF
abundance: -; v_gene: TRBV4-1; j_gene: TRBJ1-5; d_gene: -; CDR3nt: TGCGCCAGCAGCCAATTCGGGGGGGCGCGAGGACATCAGCCCCAGCATTTT; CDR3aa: CASSQFGGARGHQPQHF
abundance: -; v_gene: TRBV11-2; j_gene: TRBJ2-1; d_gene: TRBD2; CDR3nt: TGTGCCAGCAGCCCTCCGGGGGGGTATGAGCAGTTCTTC; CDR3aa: CASSPPGGYEQFF
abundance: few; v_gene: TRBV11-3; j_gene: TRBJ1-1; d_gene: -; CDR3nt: TGTGCCAGCAGCTTTGACAGGAACACTGAAGCTTTCTTT; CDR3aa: CASSFDRNTEAFF
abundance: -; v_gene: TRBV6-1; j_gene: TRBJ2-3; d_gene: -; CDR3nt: TGTGCCAGCAGTCAAGCGAGGAAAGATACGCAGTATTTT; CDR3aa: CASSQARKDTQYF
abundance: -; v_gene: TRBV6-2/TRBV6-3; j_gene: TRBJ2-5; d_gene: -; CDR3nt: TGTGCCAGCAGTCAAAGGGGCGTAGCTTCGGAGACCCAGTACTTC; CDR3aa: CASSQRGVASETQYF
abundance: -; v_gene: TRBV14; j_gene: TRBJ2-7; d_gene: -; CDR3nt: TGTGCCAGCAGCCAATATTACGAGCAGTACTTC; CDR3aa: CASSQYYEQYF
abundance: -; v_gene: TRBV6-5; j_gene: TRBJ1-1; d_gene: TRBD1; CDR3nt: TGTGCCAGCAGTTCCCCCGGACAGGGAACAACTGAAGCTTTCTTT; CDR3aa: CASSSPGQGTTEAFF
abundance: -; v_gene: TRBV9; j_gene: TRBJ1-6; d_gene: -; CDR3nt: TGTGCCAGCAGCGTAGACGTGAGCTCCTATAATTCACCCCTCCACTTT; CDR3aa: CASSVDVSSYNSPLHF
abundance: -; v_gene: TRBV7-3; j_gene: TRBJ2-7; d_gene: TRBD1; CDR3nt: TGTGCCAGCAGCTTATCGCAGGGGGCCTATTACGAGCAGTACTTC; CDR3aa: CASSLSQGAYYEQYF
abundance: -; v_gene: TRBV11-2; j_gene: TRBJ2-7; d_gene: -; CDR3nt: TGTGCCAGCAGCCCTGACAGTCTATACGAGCAGTACTTC; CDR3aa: CASSPDSLYEQYF
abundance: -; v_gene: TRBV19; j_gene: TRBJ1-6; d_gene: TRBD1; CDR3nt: TGTGCTACGACGGGGGGACAGGGGGTTTCACCCCTCCACTTT; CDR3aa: CATTGGQGVSPLHF
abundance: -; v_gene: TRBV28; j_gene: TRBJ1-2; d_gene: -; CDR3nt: TGTGCCAGCAGCCTTACAGGGATCGATGGCTACACCTTC; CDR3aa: CASSLTGIDGYTF
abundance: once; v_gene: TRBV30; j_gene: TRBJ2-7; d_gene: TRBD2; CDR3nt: TGTGCCTGGACCTCCGGGACTAGAATGAACGAGCAGTACTTC; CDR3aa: CAWTSGTRMNEQYF
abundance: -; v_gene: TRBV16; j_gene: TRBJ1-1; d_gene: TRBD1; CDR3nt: TGTGCCAGCAGCCCAGATTTGGGACAGGTTAAGGCAACGGGCACGGAAGCTTTCTTT; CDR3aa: CASSPDLGQVKATGTEAFF
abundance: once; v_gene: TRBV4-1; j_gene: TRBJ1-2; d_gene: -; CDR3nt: TGCGCCAGCAGCCGGCCCGGGACTAACTATGGCTACACCTTC; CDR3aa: CASSRPGTNYGYTF
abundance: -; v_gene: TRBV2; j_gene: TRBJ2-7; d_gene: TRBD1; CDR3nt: TGTGCCAGCAGTTCCGACAGGGGCTACGAGCAGTACTTC; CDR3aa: CASSSDRGYEQYF
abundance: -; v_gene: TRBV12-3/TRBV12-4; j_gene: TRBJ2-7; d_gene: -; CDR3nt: TGTGCCAGCAGCATTGGACCGCGAGGGGAGCAGTACTTC; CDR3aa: CASSIGPRGEQYF
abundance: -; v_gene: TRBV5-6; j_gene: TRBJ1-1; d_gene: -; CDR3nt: TGTGCCAGCAGCCCATTAGGAGGGATGAACACTGAAGCTTTCTTT; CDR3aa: CASSPLGGMNTEAFF
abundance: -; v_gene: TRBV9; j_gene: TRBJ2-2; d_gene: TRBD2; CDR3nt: TGTGCCAGCAGCTCACGTTTACTAGCGGGTAGACCTTTGAACACCGGGGAGCTGTTTTTT; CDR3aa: CASSSRLLAGRPLNTGELFF
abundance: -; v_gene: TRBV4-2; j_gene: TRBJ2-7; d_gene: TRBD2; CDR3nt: TGTGCCAGCAGCCAAGCCCTAGCGGGAGGCCGGAGGTACGAGCAGTACTTC; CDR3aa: CASSQALAGGRRYEQYF
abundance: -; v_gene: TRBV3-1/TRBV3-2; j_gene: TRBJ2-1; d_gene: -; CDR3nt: TGTGCCAGCAGCCACCACGCCAGCTCCTACAATGAGCAGTTCTTC; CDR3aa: CASSHHASSYNEQFF
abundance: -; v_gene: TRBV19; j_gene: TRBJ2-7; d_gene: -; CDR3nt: TGTGCCAGTAGTATCGAGGTAGCATACTACGAGCAGTACTTC; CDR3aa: CASSIEVAYYEQYF